This T cell receptor (beta chain) was found in a study of CD8 T cells in ankylosing spondylitis (dated by TCRdb to the late 2010s). In terms of the full investigation: The study profiled T cell receptor beta repertoires in healthy donors and ankylosing spondylitis patients to find disease-linked TCR variants. The whole study cohort included about a hundred healthy donors and about two dozen ankylosing spondylitis patients. Peripheral blood samples were taken, and synovial fluid was additionally collected from ankylosing spondylitis patients. Findings and caveats that apply to the study as a whole: Some of the motif variants had been reported before in the synovial fluid and blood of reactive arthritis patients, a finding that suggests common disease-initiation mechanisms. Blood from ankylosing spondylitis patients appeared to be characterized by a TCR beta motif composed of eight highly homologous amino acid variants. The disease-linked clones were reported to be significantly enriched in matched synovial fluid samples from ankylosing spondylitis patients. A CD8+ phenotype was shown by the disease-linked clones, which were found at relatively low frequencies in peripheral blood.

The listed sequencing device is Illumina MiSeq. TCR beta libraries were prepared by quantitative 5'-RACE with molecular barcodes. On the study's bioinformatics: To identify disease-linked TCR variants, a new computational method was used, one built on a probabilistic model of VDJ rearrangement. TCRdb reprocessed the public reads (quality trimming at Q25 with fastp, clone calling with MiXCR) and kept in-frame beta chains. Each entry merges the rows of one CDR3 protein and shows their most common DNA and genes. These V and J calls are TCRdb output, not the study's own analysis. This sample has about 18,000 distinct CDR3 sequences in its table, and approximately 8.4% of those were observed once. 30% to 45% of the sample lies in the top ten. In its sample, this clonotype was seen many times. It lacks a known antigen. Base qualities are not recorded, but no much larger clone differs from it by a single base.

From cysteine to phenylalanine, the CDR3 is 13 amino acids long. The CDR3 DNA has 39 bases and is translated from base 1. Taken from the germline V gene (reference sequence), the CDR1 and CDR2 loops are SEHNR and FQNEAQ. The junction carries 12 bases between V and J, which are trimmed by 5 bases and 5 bases respectively. The receptor chain draws on TRBV7-9 and TRBJ2-5; the best D guess is TRBD1, with 5 bases matching. This TCR came from a male donor with ankylosing spondylitis or in good health (not recorded which). Sequences were obtained from blood. The DNA is as follows: TGTGCCAGCAGCCCCTCAGGGCGTGAGACCCAGTACTTC. Translated, it gives CASSPSGRETQYF.